The subject of this entry is one T cell receptor beta chain. The table came from immunoSEQ multiplex PCR; TCRdb's copy has only in-frame clones and leaves some out. The table shows approximately 110,000 clones, with about 85% occurring only once. This entry belongs to a study of blood T cell repertoires in COVID-19. Study-level background: Samples came from the United States, Italy and Spain, spanning acute and convalescent COVID-19.

A Seattle source enrolled patients during active infection and followed them longitudinally. Trimming cost V 4 bases and J 5 bases; bases outside gene matches: 3. Germline V gene data show CDR1 as LNHDA and CDR2 as SQIVND (reference sequence). This CDR3 is built from 14 residues. The receptor's source is a woman of 80 years or more with COVID-19, enrolled during active disease. Sequenced material: peripheral blood. The V and J genes are TRBV19 and TRBJ1-2, with 11 bases identical to TRBD1. The CDR3 protein is CASSTGQGVYGYTF. CDR3 coding DNA: TGTGCCAGTAGTACGGGACAGGGGGTATATGGCTACACCTTC.